This is a list of T cell receptor beta chains from one sample in a study of control samples from healthy donors and cancer patients. Sequencing was performed with immunoSEQ multiplex PCR; in TCRdb, only in-frame clones are kept and a portion is missing. The data contain tens of thousands of clones, 85% to 90% of them singletons. Sequencing was done on a sample of PBMCs. These receptors were obtained from a woman aged 45-65 years with colorectal cancer. CDR3s include the opening cysteine and the closing phenylalanine or tryptophan. D genes are given only for firm matches. Rows may omit the clone size; those that give it use once, few, many or a size class.

j_call v_call d_call clone_size cdr3_aa cdr3_nt
TRBJ2-3 TRBV19 TRBD2 NA CASSGTSGNTDTQYF TGTGCCAGTAGCGGGACTAGCGGAAACACAGATACGCAGTATTTT
TRBJ2-5 TRBV28 NA NA CASSLPGSWTQYF TGTGCCAGCAGTCTCCCGGGGAGTTGGACCCAGTACTTC
TRBJ1-2 TRBV5-6 TRBD1 NA CASSFWDRGIYGYTF TGTGCCAGCAGCTTTTGGGACAGGGGAATCTATGGCTACACCTTC
TRBJ2-5 TRBV2 NA NA CASSGTRYTQGETQYF TGTGCCAGCAGTGGGACTCGATACACTCAAGGAGAGACCCAGTACTTC
TRBJ2-3 TRBV18 TRBD1 NA CASSPFTGQGGSTDTQYF TGTGCCAGCTCACCCTTCACCGGACAGGGAGGTAGCACAGATACGCAGTATTTT
TRBJ2-1 TRBV5-1 TRBD1 NA CASSLAGTGTLRDEQFF TGCGCCAGCAGCTTGGCCGGGACAGGCACACTTCGCGATGAGCAGTTCTTC
TRBJ2-2 TRBV4-3 NA NA CASSQGSWGGPTGELFF TGCGCCAGCAGCCAAGGCTCTTGGGGGGGGCCAACCGGGGAGCTGTTTTTT
TRBJ1-5 TRBV2 NA NA CASSVDSFPNQPQHF TGTGCCAGCAGTGTGGATTCCTTTCCCAATCAGCCCCAGCATTTT
TRBJ2-1 TRBV9 TRBD2 NA CASSAGLEGEQFF TGTGCCAGCTCTGCGGGACTAGAAGGAGAGCAGTTCTTC
TRBJ1-1 TRBV4-1 TRBD1 few CASSQVWTGEMNTEAFF TGCGCCAGCAGCCAAGTCTGGACAGGGGAAATGAACACTGAAGCTTTCTTT
TRBJ2-3 TRBV5-1 NA NA CASSLRGAYADTQYF TGCGCCAGCAGCTTGCGGGGGGCATACGCAGATACGCAGTATTTT
TRBJ1-3 TRBV19 NA NA CASSHLQSSGNTIYF TGTGCCAGTAGTCACCTACAGAGCTCTGGAAACACCATATATTTT
TRBJ2-5 TRBV10-2 NA NA CASTSTGVGTQYF TGCGCCAGCACCTCGACCGGGGTGGGGACCCAGTACTTC
TRBJ1-4 TRBV30 NA NA CAWSRAALGEKLFF TGTGCCTGGAGTCGGGCAGCTCTGGGGGAAAAACTGTTTTTT
TRBJ2-3 TRBV7-2 NA once CASSLRTIAADTQYF TGTGCCAGCAGCCTGCGGACTATAGCGGCAGATACGCAGTATTTT
TRBJ1-5 TRBV28 TRBD1 NA CASSLGTGGFQPQHF TGTGCCAGCAGTTTAGGGACAGGGGGCTTTCAGCCCCAGCATTTT
TRBJ1-6 TRBV7-8 TRBD1 NA CASSLAGGANSPLHF TGTGCCAGCAGCTTAGCAGGGGGCGCGAATTCACCCCTCCACTTT
TRBJ1-2 TRBV5-4 NA NA CASSVQNYGYTF TGTGCCAGCAGCGTACAGAACTATGGCTACACCTTC
TRBJ1-3 TRBV27 NA once CASTPAETGSGNTIYF TGTGCCAGCACCCCCGCGGAGACGGGCTCTGGAAACACCATATATTTT
TRBJ1-1 TRBV5-1 NA once CASSLPGGNTEAFF TGCGCCAGCAGCCTACCAGGCGGGAACACTGAAGCTTTCTTT
TRBJ1-6 TRBV27 NA NA CASSSAAGTYNSPLHF TGTGCCAGCAGCTCCGCGGCCGGGACCTATAATTCACCCCTCCACTTT
TRBJ1-1 TRBV28 NA NA CASLKGQVEAFF TGTGCCAGCTTAAAAGGGCAGGTTGAAGCTTTCTTT